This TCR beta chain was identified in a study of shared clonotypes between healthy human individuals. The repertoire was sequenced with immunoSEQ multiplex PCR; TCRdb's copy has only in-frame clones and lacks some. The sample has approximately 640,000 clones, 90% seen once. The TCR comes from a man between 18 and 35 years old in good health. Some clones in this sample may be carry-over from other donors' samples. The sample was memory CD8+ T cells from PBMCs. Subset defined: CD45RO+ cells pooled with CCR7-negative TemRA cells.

The CDR3 DNA reads as TGCGCCAGCAGGATAGACCCCGTCTACGAGCAGTACTTC. Translating gives CASRIDPVYEQYF. V usage is TRBV10-2 and J usage is TRBJ2-7, with unresolved D. V lost 6 bases, J lost 3 bases, and 12 bases lay in between. The CDR3 spans 13 residues. Germline V CDR1 and CDR2: WSHSY, SAAADI.